The clone carrying this T cell receptor (beta chain) was detected many times. The antigen is unknown. The source of the sample is a study of T cells in Graves' hyperthyroidism and ophthalmopathy. With 3 bases removed from V and 1 base from J, the gap between germline ends came to 15 bases. There are 15 residues in the CDR3. Germline loops: CDR1 GTSNPN, CDR2 SVGIG (reference sequence). Template material for amplifying TCR beta CDR3 regions consisted of RNA transcripts. During a first-round RT-PCR of the TCR CDR3, the HTBI primer set was used. TCRdb used MiXCR to reprocess the multiplex PCR reads, holding one entry per CDR3 protein. In the table there are 600,000 or so distinct CDR3 sequences, more than 13% of which are singletons. Study-wide findings and caveats: Also found in blood were most expanded thyroid clonotypes above 0.001.

Uncontrolled infection, other autoimmune disease, pregnancy or lactation disqualified patients from enrolment. The source material was blood. The gene calls are TRBV30 and TRBJ2-5; D is undetermined. The source of this sequence is a woman aged 18-35 years with Graves' ophthalmopathy. This chain's CDR3 is CAWSPRGTPQETQYF. The CDR3 nucleotides read TGTGCCTGGAGCCCCAGAGGTACCCCCCAAGAGACCCAGTACTTC.